This T cell receptor (beta chain) was found in a study of identical twins. This clonotype occurred many times. Its specificity is unknown. One entry per CDR3 protein results from TCRdb running MiXCR on the 5' RACE reads. The sample records hundreds of thousands of distinct CDR3 sequences, roughly 7.5% being singletons. Findings of the study overall: The abundant beta clonotypes from cord blood had fewer insertions, and memory repertoires had none of this. The authors drew conclusions from cross-sectional statistical analysis rather than following the same donors.

These data were likewise used in another study, on yellow fever vaccine responses in identical twins.

The source material was memory (CD45RO+) T cells sorted from blood. The sequence was obtained from a woman aged 18-29 years in good health.

The CDR3 is CASSFGPSETQYF. The CDR3 nucleotides are TGTGCCAGCAGCTTTGGGCCCTCGGAGACCCAGTACTTC. This chain connects TRBV11-2 to TRBJ2-5, with D hard to call. CDR3 length: 13 amino acids. Germline assignment: CDR1 SGHAT and CDR2 FQNNGV. Trimming pared 3 bases from V and 5 bases from J, leaving 10 bases between.